This T cell receptor (beta chain) originates from a study of cytomegalovirus exposure and HLA in healthy donors. Study-wide findings and caveats: It was reportedly the case that the classifier diagnosed cytomegalovirus status with high specificity and sensitivity.

A note on this clone: Its antigen is currently unknown. One end of the junction does not line up with germline, which may come from a read error.

Germline values: CDR1 SEHNR, CDR2 FQNEAQ (reference sequence). The CDR3 contains 12 residues. The PCR had 60 Vbeta and 13 Jbeta primers. Method: immunoSEQ multiplex PCR; TCRdb's copy keeps in-frame clones and lacks some. The sample includes over 200,000 clones, 60% to 80% seen only once; the top ten take under 2%. The rearrangement links TRBV7-9 to TRBJ2-1; D might be TRBD2 (5 bases). The specimen was PBMCs. The source of this sequence is a woman between 25 and 40 years old in good health and CMV-seronegative. This chain's CDR3 is CSSSPGLSEQFF. The CDR3 DNA is TGTTCCAGCAGCCCTGGACTTAGTGAGCAGTTCTTC.